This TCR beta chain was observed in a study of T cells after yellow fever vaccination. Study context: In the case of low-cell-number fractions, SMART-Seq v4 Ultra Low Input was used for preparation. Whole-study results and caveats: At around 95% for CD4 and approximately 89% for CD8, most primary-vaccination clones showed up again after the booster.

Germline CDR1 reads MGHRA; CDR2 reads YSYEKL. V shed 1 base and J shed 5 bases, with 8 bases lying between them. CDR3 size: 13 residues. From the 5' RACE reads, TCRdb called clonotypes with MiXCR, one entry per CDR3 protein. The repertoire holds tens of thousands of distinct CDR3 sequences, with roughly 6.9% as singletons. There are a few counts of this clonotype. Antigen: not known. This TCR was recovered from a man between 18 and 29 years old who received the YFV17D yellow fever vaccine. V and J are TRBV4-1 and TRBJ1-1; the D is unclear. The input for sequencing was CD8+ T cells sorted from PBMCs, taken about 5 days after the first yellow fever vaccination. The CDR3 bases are TGCGCCAGCAGCCAAGCCGGGGAGACTGAAGCTTTCTTT. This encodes CASSQAGETEAFF.